This TCR beta chain was recorded in a study of OX40 agonist ivuxolimab in advanced cancers. Overall study context: With ivuxolimab, an agonistic anti-OX40 (CD134) antibody, patients were treated. General study findings and limits: Expansion of clones was among the lowest in partial responders at 0.1-3.0 mg/kg. It was also the case that some nonresponders had low normalized T-cell clonal expansion.

With 3 bases clipped from V and 5 bases from J, the junction kept 6 bases outside the gene matches. The CDR3 consists of 15 residues. Per germline, CDR1 MGHRA and CDR2 YSYEKL. Exclusion of a patient followed from autoimmune disease history or systemic immunosuppression. The data were produced by immunoSEQ multiplex PCR, yet TCRdb's version contains in-frame clones alone and is incomplete. The table includes around 34,000 clones, 80% to 90% detected once. As for this clone: Its target is unknown.

This specimen was CD4+ or CD8+ T cells sorted from blood, taken in a trial of the OX40 agonist ivuxolimab. The chain links TRBV4-1 to TRBJ2-1; 8 positions match TRBD2. The source is an adult with an advanced solid tumor such as melanoma, head and neck, liver or kidney cancer. The CDR3 loop reads CASSHRGGGNNEQFF. The CDR3 bases are TGCGCCAGCAGCCACCGGGGGGGTGGCAACAATGAGCAGTTCTTC.